Shown below are 19 T cell receptor beta chains from a single sample sequenced in a study of control samples from healthy donors and cancer patients. Measured with immunoSEQ multiplex PCR; TCRdb has only the in-frame clones, and not every one. The sample contains around 100,000 clones, roughly nine tenths of which appear only once. Material for sequencing was blood. The receptors were sampled from a woman between 50 and 59 years old in good health.

CDR3 sequence reads: CASSPVGLSMNTEAFF. CDR3 sequence (DNA): TGTGCCAGCAGCCCGGTCGGGCTGTCGATGAACACTGAAGCTTTCTTT. The V gene is TRBV7-9, the J gene TRBJ1-1; the D is unclear. The CDR3 runs 16 residues. Trimming took 5 bases from V and 0 from J, leaving 16 bases between them. In germline, CDR1 is SEHNR, CDR2 FQNEAQ (reference sequence).

J is TRBJ2-1 and V is TRBV7-9; TRBD1 might be the D (5 bases). There are 14 residues in the CDR3. CDR1 and CDR2 (germline): SEHNR, FQNEAQ (reference sequence). The V gene lost 0 bases and the J gene lost 4 bases, with 7 bases spanning the gap. The CDR3 protein is CASSLAAGYNEQFF. In DNA form, the CDR3 reads TGTGCCAGCAGCTTAGCGGCAGGGTACAATGAGCAGTTCTTC.

This clone has only one observation. This sequence joins TRBV14 and TRBJ2-3; D not certain. Germline lookup yields CDR1 SGHDN and CDR2 FVKESK. The CDR3 runs 17 residues. The V end lost 4 bases, the J end lost 0 bases, and 17 bases lay between the germline ends. CDR3 DNA sequence: TGTGCCAGCAGCCGTTTATTGGCGAGTAGAAGCACAGATACGCAGTATTTT. Translated, it gives CASSRLLASRSTDTQYF.

The chain is built from TRBV14 and TRBJ2-1; 7 bases map to TRBD2. V shed 5 bases, J shed 2 bases, and the junction held 6 bases outside the gene matches. Germline V gene lookup returns CDR1 SGHDN and CDR2 FVKESK. CDR3 size: 15 residues. The CDR3 region is CASSGGRGAYNEQFF. Written as DNA, the CDR3 is TGTGCCAGCAGCGGCGGGAGAGGTGCCTACAATGAGCAGTTCTTC.

This rearrangement joins TRBV6-2 or TRBV6-3 to TRBJ1-5; possible D gene TRBD1, 6 bases. CDR3 length: 15 amino acids. Trimming stripped 4 bases from V and 4 bases from J, with 14 bases between. The V gene's germline CDR1 is MNHEY and CDR2 SVGEGT. CDR3 protein: CASSFLSRGNQPQHF. In nucleotides, the CDR3 is TGTGCCAGCAGTTTCCTTAGTAGGGGGAATCAGCCCCAGCATTTT.

The chain links TRBV5-1 to TRBJ2-1, with 9 positions matching TRBD2. This CDR3 has 15 amino acids. Germline assignment: CDR1 SGHRS and CDR2 YFSETQ. V gave up 4 bases and J gave up 4 bases; unmatched junction bases: 6. The CDR3 loop reads CASSQTTSGYNEQFF. Here the CDR3 DNA reads TGCGCCAGCAGCCAGACGACTAGCGGATACAATGAGCAGTTCTTC.

The rearrangement links TRBV6-5 to TRBJ2-1; no reliable D call. The CDR3 is made up of 15 amino acids. Germline V gives CDR1 MNHEY, CDR2 SVGAGI. The V end was cut by 6 bases, the J end by 0 bases, with 12 bases between. The chain's CDR3 is CASRSDVSSYNEQFF. CDR3 sequence (DNA): TGTGCCAGCAGATCGGACGTTAGCTCCTACAATGAGCAGTTCTTC.

The chain is built from TRBV5-1 and TRBJ2-7; D not certain. With 0 bases removed from V and 3 bases from J, the gap between germline ends came to 13 bases. The CDR3 sequence is 15 residues long. Germline V gene data show CDR1 as SGHRS and CDR2 as YFSETQ. The CDR3 DNA reads as TGCGCCAGCAGCTTGGGGCCGAAAGGGATCTACGAGCAGTACTTC. Translating gives CASSLGPKGIYEQYF.

In this sample, this clone turned up a few times. The rearrangement links TRBV18 to TRBJ1-1; 10 nucleotides agree with TRBD1. J was trimmed by 3 bases and V by 1 base; bases with no gene match: 2. Germline CDR1 and CDR2: KGHSH and LQKENI. This CDR3 has 15 amino acids. CDR3 amino acids: CASSPLGTGDTEAFF. The CDR3 DNA reads TGTGCCAGCTCACCACTGGGGACAGGGGACACTGAAGCTTTCTTT.

This clone qualifies as medium-sized. V is TRBV11-3 and J is TRBJ2-1, with 7 bases that match TRBD2. Germline CDR1 reads SGHNT; CDR2 reads YENEEA. V was clipped by 5 bases and J by 2 bases; unmatched bases: 15. The CDR3 covers 18 residues. The CDR3 nucleotides read TGTGCCAGCAGCCGAGGAGGACTAGAACGGCGCACCTACAATGAGCAGTTCTTC. It is translated as CASSRGGLERRTYNEQFF. Together with reference TRBV11-3 and TRBJ2-1, the CDR3 gives the full variable domain: EAGVVQSPRYKIIEKKQPVAFWCNPISGHNTLYWYLQNLGQGPELLIRYENEEAVDDSQLPKDRFSAERLKGVDSTLKIQPAELGDSAVYLCASSRGGLERRTYNEQFFGPGTRLTVL.

This clone was counted a single time. The chain links TRBV6-1 to TRBJ1-2; TRBD1 matches 7 bases. The CDR3 has 15 amino acids. CDR1 MNHNS and CDR2 SASEGT come from the germline V gene. Losses at the gene ends were 0 bases for V and 3 bases for J; bases not matched to a gene: 4. Written as DNA, the CDR3 is TGTGCCAGCAGTGAAGCGGGACAGCCCGACTATGGCTACACCTTC. Encoded protein: CASSEAGQPDYGYTF.

The chain carries TRBV30 and TRBJ1-2; no clear D gene. Germline V gene sequence: CDR1 GTSNPN, CDR2 SVGIG (reference sequence). This CDR3 has 13 amino acids. Trimming removed 0 bases from V and 10 bases from J, with 15 bases in between. As DNA, the CDR3 is TGTGCCTGGAGTGTACTGAGTGCCTCGGCCTACACCTTC. Its protein product is CAWSVLSASAYTF.

This clone came up once. The gene calls are TRBV14 and TRBJ1-3, with D perhaps matching TRBD1 (6 bases). The length of the CDR3 is 18 residues. V was shortened by 5 bases and J by 2 bases, with 22 bases between the two germline ends. CDR1 is SGHDN, CDR2 FVKESK, per germline. The CDR3 region has the DNA TGTGCCAGCAGCTACCGCCGCAGGGAGGGGGTCGCTGGAAACACCATATATTTT. Its translation: CASSYRRREGVAGNTIYF. The full variable domain, completed using reference TRBV14 and TRBJ1-3, is EAGVTQFPSHSVIEKGQTVTLRCDPISGHDNLYWYRRVMGKEIKFLLHFVKESKQDESGMPNNRFLAERTGGTYSTLKVQPAELEDSGVYFCASSYRRREGVAGNTIYFGEGSWLTVV.

V and J are TRBV7-2 and TRBJ2-7, with 14 positions matching TRBD2. Unmatched junction bases numbered 4, after V lost 1 base and J lost 5 bases. This CDR3 is 16 amino acids long. Germline assignment: CDR1 SGHTA and CDR2 FQGNSA. The CDR3 DNA reads TGTGCCAGCAGCTTAGAGGGACTAGCGGGGGAGGACGAGCAGTACTTC. Protein sequence: CASSLEGLAGEDEQYF.

The genes are TRBV12-2 and TRBJ1-2. TRBV12-2 is reported as a pseudogene. The CDR3 sequence is 17 residues long. Here the CDR3 DNA reads TGTGCAAGTCGCTTATCGGGGGGGGCGAGCCCTAACTATGGCTACACCTTC. This sequence encodes CASRLSGGASPNYGYTF.

J is TRBJ2-7 and V is TRBV11-2; D unclear. Germline CDR1 reads SGHAT; CDR2 reads FQNNGV. V lost 2 bases and J 6 bases, leaving 5 bases between the germline ends. The CDR3 is 11 amino acids. The CDR3 loop is CASSLSGEQYV. CDR3 nucleotides: TGTGCCAGCAGCTTATCGGGCGAGCAGTACGTC.

The chain uses TRBV12-5 and TRBJ2-5; D tentatively fits TRBD1 or TRBD2 (5 bases each). CDR1 is LGHNT, CDR2 FRNRAP, per germline. CDR3 size: 16 residues. V was trimmed by 0 bases and J by 2 bases, leaving 13 bases between them. The CDR3 DNA reads as TGTGCTAGTGGTTTGGTACGAGGGGAAGAACAAGAGACCCAGTACTTC. Its translation is CASGLVRGEEQETQYF. Combining the CDR3 with reference TRBV12-5 and TRBJ2-5 gives the whole variable domain DARVTQTPRHKVTEMGQEVTMRCQPILGHNTVFWYRQTMMQGLELLAYFRNRAPLDDSGMPKDRFSAEMPDATLATLKIQPSEPRDSAVYFCASGLVRGEEQETQYFGPGTRLLVL.

This clone occurred once. The chain uses TRBV6-5 and TRBJ1-3; TRBD1 matches 11 bases. The length of the CDR3 is 15 residues. Per germline, CDR1 MNHEY and CDR2 SVGAGI. Trimming cost V 7 bases and J 4 bases; bases outside gene matches: 6. CDR3 in DNA: TGTGCCAGCAATACGGGACAGGGGGGAGGAAACACCATATATTTT. This encodes CASNTGQGGGNTIYF.

The V gene is TRBV27, the J gene TRBJ1-1, with 11 bases aligning to TRBD1. Looked up from germline, CDR1 is MNHEY and CDR2 is SMNVEV (reference sequence). The CDR3 extends over 15 amino acids. Trimming at V came to 6 bases and at J to 1 base, leaving 4 bases not matched to a gene. CDR3 amino acids: CASSGQGAGNTEAFF. In DNA, the CDR3 is TGTGCCAGCAGCGGACAGGGGGCCGGGAACACTGAAGCTTTCTTT.